The 32 T cell receptor beta chains in this list originate from one sample, sequenced in a study of glioma-infiltrating T cells (dated by TCRdb to the mid-2010s). Sequenced on an Illumina MiSeq. TCR alpha and beta CDR3 regions were amplified with the iRepertoire nested amplicon-rescue multiplex PCR (arm-PCR) platform from RNA. The public reads were run again by TCRdb, first through fastp at Q25 and then through MiXCR, and only productive beta chains were kept. Rows with a matching CDR3 protein are joined into one entry that keeps the most common DNA and genes. This sample is represented by roughly 190,000 distinct CDR3 sequences; about 31% of them were singletons. The ten biggest clones cover about 19% of the sample. The sequenced sample consisted of glioma tissue, nonneoplastic brain tissue, or PBMCs (not recorded which). Source of these receptors: a human donor with low-grade glioma or glioblastoma, undergoing nonglioma brain surgery, or in good health (not recorded which).

This clonotype was counted ten times or more. The gene calls are TRBV28 and TRBJ1-1; no definite D call. The CDR3 length is 12 residues. CDR1 is MDHEN, CDR2 SYDVKM, per germline. Trimming stripped 2 bases from V and 4 bases from J, with 5 bases between. This CDR3 is CASSLPPTEAFF. CDR3 in DNA: TGTGCCAGCAGTTTACCGCCCACTGAAGCTTTCTTT.

There are a few counts of this clonotype. This chain connects TRBV10-3 to TRBJ2-1, with 9 positions matching TRBD1. CDR1 is ENHRY and CDR2 is SYGVKD in the germline V gene. This CDR3 is built from 15 residues. The ends lost 4 bases at V and 6 bases at J; junction bases unmatched: 7. The CDR3 reads CAISAPGQGVNEQFF. CDR3 nucleotide sequence: TGTGCCATCAGTGCCCCGGGACAGGGAGTCAATGAGCAGTTCTTC.

The chain employs TRBV20-1 and TRBJ2-1; 8 bases agree with TRBD2. V shed 0 bases, J shed 11 bases, and the junction held 12 bases outside the gene matches. Per the germline V gene, CDR1 is DFQATT and CDR2 is SNEGSKA (reference sequence). The CDR3 is made up of 15 amino acids. Here the CDR3 reads CSARDPREGKDKQFF. CDR3 DNA sequence: TGCAGTGCTAGAGATCCCCGGGAGGGCAAGGATAAGCAGTTCTTC.

A note on this clonotype: A much bigger clone sits one base away, suggesting this may be a read error. The chain is built from TRBV7-2 and TRBJ2-5; 11 bases are a match to TRBD2. CDR1 and CDR2 (germline): SGHTA, FQGNSA. CDR3 length equals 18 residues. Germline trimming cut 3 bases from V and 9 bases from J; bases unmatched to any gene: 18. CDR3 loop: CASSLFILAGGQGEAQYF. CDR3 nucleotide sequence: TGTGCCAGCAGCTTGTTCATCCTAGCGGGAGGCCAGGGGGAGGCCCAGTACTTC. Full variable domain (missing parts from reference TRBV7-2 and TRBJ2-5): GAGVSQSPSNKVTEKGKDVELRCDPISGHTALYWYRQSLGQGLEFLIYFQGNSAPDKSGLPSDRFSAERTGGSVSTLTIQRTQQEDSAVYLCASSLFILAGGQGEAQYFGPGTRLLVL.

The rearrangement joins TRBV19 to TRBJ2-3, with TRBD2 matching 11 bases. The CDR3 contains 14 residues. Per germline, CDR1 LNHDA and CDR2 SQIVND (reference sequence). V lost 10 bases, J lost 3 bases, and 6 bases stayed unmatched. The CDR3 coding sequence is TGTGCCATGTCTAGCGGGAGGTGGACAGATACGCAGTATTTT. As protein: CAMSSGRWTDTQYF.

Many counts were recorded for this clonotype. The rearrangement joins TRBV3-1 to TRBJ2-7, with 8 bases fitting TRBD2. CDR1 and CDR2 (germline): LGHDT, YNNKEL (reference sequence). CDR3 length equals 15 residues. Germline trimming cut 5 bases from V and 3 bases from J; bases unmatched to any gene: 9. The CDR3 bases are TGTGCCAGCAGCTCCGAGCGGGAGTTGGGCTACGAGCAGTACTTC. Its protein product is CASSSERELGYEQYF.

This clonotype was counted at least ten times. The rearrangement uses TRBV20-1 and TRBJ2-1; no clear D. Germline V gene lookup returns CDR1 DFQATT and CDR2 SNEGSKA (reference sequence). With 4 bases removed from V and 10 bases from J, the gap between germline ends came to 17 bases. The CDR3 is 13 amino acids. Here the CDR3 DNA reads TGCAGTGCTAAGGCCCGGGTAGTGGGGGAGCAGTTCTTC. Amino acid sequence: CSAKARVVGEQFF.

As regards this clonotype: Being one base from a much bigger clone, this may be a read error. The chain links TRBV7-9 to TRBJ2-3; TRBD1 matches 9 bases. There are 14 residues in the CDR3. CDR1 and CDR2 from the germline V gene are SEHNR and FQNEAQ (reference sequence). The CDR3 DNA reads as TGTGCCAGCATCTTAGGACAGGGGACAGATACGCAGTATTTT. Its protein product is CASILGQGTDTQYF.

There are many counts of this clonotype. The chain combines TRBV7-9 with TRBJ2-1; 7 bases match TRBD1. Germline lookup yields CDR1 SEHNR and CDR2 FQNEAQ (reference sequence). There are 15 residues in the CDR3. The V gene end was trimmed by 5 bases and the J gene end by 2 bases; junction bases not matched to a gene: 6. The CDR3 DNA is TGTGCCAGCAGCCTCCGACAGGGAACCTACAATGAGCAGTTCTTC. It is translated as CASSLRQGTYNEQFF. The full variable domain, with the rest looked up from reference TRBV7-9 and TRBJ2-1, is DTGVSQNPRHKITKRGQNVTFRCDPISEHNRLYWYRQTLGQGPEFLTYFQNEAQLEKSRLLSDRFSAERPKGSFSTLEIQRTEQGDSAMYLCASSLRQGTYNEQFFGPGTRLTVL.

This clonotype was seen only a few times. The rearrangement links TRBV5-1 to TRBJ2-3; 9 bases are a match to TRBD1. Germline lookup yields CDR1 SGHRS and CDR2 YFSETQ. V gave up 2 bases and J gave up 4 bases; unmatched junction bases: 8. This CDR3 spans 16 amino acids. The DNA of the CDR3 is TGCGCCAGCAGCTTCGGGACAGGGTCTTCCCCAGATACGCAGTATTTT. It yields the protein CASSFGTGSSPDTQYF.

A remark on this clonotype: A much larger clonotype is one base distant, so this may be a read error. V and J are TRBV5-1 and TRBJ2-7, with TRBD1 identical over 7 bases. Germline CDR1 and CDR2: SGHRS and YFSETQ. V shed 4 bases, J shed 0 bases, and the junction held 10 bases outside the gene matches. There are 16 residues in the CDR3. Here the CDR3 DNA reads TGCGCCAGCAGCATAAAGGACAGGACCAGCTCCTACGAGCAGTACTTC. Encoded protein: CASSIKDRTSSYEQYF.

This clonotype was picked up many times. The chain joins TRBV28 to TRBJ2-3; D remains unclear. The germline V gene has CDR1 MDHEN and CDR2 SYDVKM. V lost 3 bases to trimming and J lost 6 bases, with 1 base between them. The CDR3 consists of 10 residues. The CDR3 bases are TGTGCCAGCAGTTTTGATACGCAGTATTTT. This encodes CASSFDTQYF.

This clonotype has ten or more counts. The rearrangement joins TRBV3-1 to TRBJ2-3; TRBD2 matches at 10 bases. Looked up from germline, CDR1 is LGHDT and CDR2 is YNNKEL (reference sequence). The CDR3 covers 16 residues. The V segment lost 0 bases and the J segment 3 bases; nucleotides outside the gene matches: 3. The DNA of the CDR3 is TGTGCCAGCAGCCAAGACTCAGCGGGAGGGACAGATACGCAGTATTTT. It yields the protein CASSQDSAGGTDTQYF.

This clonotype was seen many times. The chain has TRBV12-3 or TRBV12-4 and TRBJ2-5, with D hard to call. CDR3 size: 12 residues. V was shortened by 1 base and J by 5 bases, with 5 bases between the two germline ends. In nucleotides, the CDR3 is TGTGCCAGCAGTTTAGGGTGGGAGACCCAGTACTTC. Protein product: CASSLGWETQYF.

As to this clonotype: This could be a read error, since a much larger clone is one nucleotide away. The V gene is TRBV29-1, the J gene TRBJ1-1, with D hard to call. The CDR3 length is 13 residues. The V end was cut by 6 bases, the J end by 2 bases, with 13 bases between. Germline V gene sequence: CDR1 SQVTM, CDR2 ANQGSEA. In nucleotides, the CDR3 is TGCAGCGTACAGACTTATTACAACACTGAAGCTTTCTTT. Its protein is CSVQTYYNTEAFF.

Worth noting for this clonotype: One end of the junction does not line up with germline, which may come from a read error. The genes are TRBV6-5 and TRBJ2-7, with D perhaps TRBD1 (6 bases). Germline assignment: CDR1 MNHEY and CDR2 SVGAGI. The CDR3 spans 12 residues. The CDR3 region has the DNA TGTGTTAGCAGGGACGACAGGTACGAGCAGTGCTTC. It encodes CVSRDDRYEQCF.

This chain links TRBV4-1 with TRBJ2-3; 9 bases are a match to TRBD2. CDR1 is MGHRA, CDR2 YSYEKL, per germline. The CDR3 has 19 residues. Trimming took 4 bases from V and 1 from J; bases not matched to a gene: 15. This CDR3 is CASSPRHGLALSRTDTQYF. For the CDR3, the DNA is TGCGCCAGCAGCCCGCGACACGGACTAGCGCTTTCCCGCACAGATACGCAGTATTTT.

Worth noting for this clonotype: Compared with germline, one end of the junction differs, possibly owing to a read error. The V and J genes are TRBV18 and TRBJ1-2, with D uncertain. Germline assignment: CDR1 KGHSH and CDR2 LQKENI. This CDR3 comprises 13 residues. CDR3 loop: CASLPPNGRGYTF. Written as DNA, the CDR3 is TGTGCCAGCTTACCACCGAATGGAAGGGGCTACACCTTC. The entire variable domain, with the rest obtained from reference TRBV18 and TRBJ1-2, is as follows: NAGVMQNPRHLVRRRGQEARLRCSPMKGHSHVYWYRQLPEEGLKFMVYLQKENIIDESGMPKERFSAEFPKEGPSILRIQQVVRGDSAAYFCASLPPNGRGYTFGSGTRLTVV.

This clonotype was counted at least ten times. V is TRBV6-1 and J is TRBJ2-7; TRBD2 is a possible D gene (5 bases). The CDR3 has 13 residues. V was trimmed by 9 bases and J by 3 bases, leaving 15 bases between them. Germline CDR1 MNHNS, CDR2 SASEGT. The CDR3 nucleotides are TGTGCCAGTTCAGATTACGGGGTCTACGAGCAGTACTTC. Its protein product is CASSDYGVYEQYF.

This clonotype has ten or more counts. V is TRBV7-6 and J is TRBJ2-1; perhaps D is TRBD1 or TRBD2 (6 bases each). CDR3 length: 15 residues. Germline CDR1 reads SGHVS; CDR2 reads FNYEAQ. V was trimmed by 5 bases and J by 5 bases, leaving 16 bases between them. The CDR3 spells CASSPDGGQDNEQFF. CDR3 in DNA: TGTGCCAGCAGCCCTGACGGGGGCCAGGACAATGAGCAGTTCTTC.

This clonotype was picked up many times. The gene calls are TRBV27 and TRBJ2-5, with 9 positions matching TRBD1. This CDR3 region has 17 residues. Looked up from germline, CDR1 is MNHEY and CDR2 is SMNVEV (reference sequence). V trimming: 5 bases; J trimming: 0 bases; junction bases outside the gene matches: 10. CDR3 bases: TGTGCCAGCAGTAAAATCCGGGACAGGGCGTACCAAGAGACCCAGTACTTC. This encodes CASSKIRDRAYQETQYF.

This clonotype showed up many times. V gene TRBV7-2 combines with J gene TRBJ2-7; weak D call: TRBD1 (5 bases). The germline V gene encodes CDR1 SGHTA and CDR2 FQGNSA. V was cut by 6 bases and J by 0 bases, with 18 bases left in between. The length of the CDR3 is 16 residues. The DNA of the CDR3 is TGTGCCAGCAGTCCAGCGTTGGACACATTCTCCTACGAGCAGTACTTC. Translated: CASSPALDTFSYEQYF.

For this clonotype: It may be a read error: a sequence one base away is much more abundant. The chain joins TRBV14 to TRBJ1-5; possibly TRBD1 for D (5 bases). Germline loops: CDR1 SGHDN, CDR2 FVKESK. This CDR3 comprises 17 residues. CDR3 protein: CASSQDRRGAVDQTQHF. The CDR3 DNA reads TGTGCCAGCAGCCAAGACCGCCGGGGCGCGGTCGATCAGACCCAGCATTTT.

The V and J genes are TRBV5-1 and TRBJ1-2; TRBD1 is a possible D gene (5 bases). The CDR3 runs 13 residues. The germline V gene encodes CDR1 SGHRS and CDR2 YFSETQ. The germline V and J ends were trimmed by 2 bases and 4 bases, with 9 bases remaining between them. DNA of the CDR3: TGCGCCAGCAGCTTCGGACAAACCTATGGCTACACCTTC. The encoded protein is CASSFGQTYGYTF.

The sample holds many counts of this clonotype. The chain carries TRBV7-2 and TRBJ2-5, with D uncertain. V was shortened by 5 bases and J by 1 base, with 14 bases between the two germline ends. CDR1 is SGHTA and CDR2 is FQGNSA in the germline V gene. The CDR3 loop spans 15 amino acids. This chain's CDR3 is CASSPGGFRQETQYF. The CDR3 coding sequence is TGTGCCAGCAGCCCCGGCGGATTCCGCCAAGAGACCCAGTACTTC.

V is TRBV20-1 and J is TRBJ2-5; D may be TRBD1 (6 bases). The germline V gene has CDR1 DFQATT and CDR2 SNEGSKA (reference sequence). The V gene lost 2 bases and the J gene lost 2 bases, with 9 bases spanning the gap. The CDR3 has 13 residues. The CDR3, as DNA: TGCAGTGCTAGAATGGACAGACAAGAGACCCAGTACTTC. Amino acid sequence: CSARMDRQETQYF.

This clonotype showed up many times. This sequence joins TRBV6-2 or TRBV6-3 and TRBJ2-7; possible D gene TRBD1, 5 bases. The V end was cut by 4 bases, the J end by 0 bases, with 10 bases between. CDR1 MNHEY and CDR2 SVGEGT come from the germline V gene. The CDR3 is 14 residues long. The CDR3 protein is CASSFLDNSYEQYF. The CDR3 DNA is TGTGCCAGCAGTTTCCTGGACAACTCCTACGAGCAGTACTTC.

This chain joins TRBV12-3 or TRBV12-4 and TRBJ2-1; 9 bases agree with TRBD1. V lost 10 bases, J lost 5 bases, and 6 bases stayed unmatched. The CDR3 contains 13 residues. CDR3 DNA: TGTGCCACCACGGGACAGGGCCACAATGAGCAGTTCTTC. It codes for CATTGQGHNEQFF.

About this clonotype: At one of its ends the junction is not consistent with the germline gene, which may arise from a read error. The CDR3 loop reads CASSKTPRGSYNGQFF. CDR3 sequence (DNA): TGTGCCAGTAGTAAAACACCGAGGGGCTCCTACAATGGGCAGTTCTTC. This rearrangement joins TRBV7-9 to TRBJ2-1; D is perhaps TRBD1 or TRBD2 (5 bases each). Germline lookup yields CDR1 SEHNR and CDR2 FQNEAQ (reference sequence). The CDR3 consists of 16 residues.

V gene TRBV12-3 or TRBV12-4 combines with J gene TRBJ1-4, with TRBD1 matching 12 bases. Trimming removed 6 bases from V and 4 bases from J; junction bases left unmatched: 6. The CDR3 totals 16 residues. The CDR3 loop reads CASRGQGAGVNEKLFF. The CDR3 DNA reads TGTGCCAGCAGGGGACAGGGGGCCGGCGTTAATGAAAAACTGTTTTTT.

The chain couples TRBV27 to TRBJ1-1; D gene unclear. Germline loops: CDR1 MNHEY, CDR2 SMNVEV (reference sequence). V was trimmed by 3 bases and J by 5 bases, leaving 13 bases between them. The CDR3 is made up of 14 amino acids. This chain's CDR3 is CASSFGRRYTEAFF. The CDR3 coding sequence is TGTGCCAGCAGTTTCGGACGGAGGTATACTGAAGCTTTCTTT.

This clonotype was observed at least ten times. The rearrangement uses TRBV6-1 and TRBJ1-6, with 9 bases identical to TRBD1. This CDR3 is built from 18 residues. From germline, CDR1 is MNHNS and CDR2 SASEGT. V trimming: 6 bases; J trimming: 5 bases; junction bases outside the gene matches: 14. The CDR3 DNA is TGTGCCAGCAGAGCTGGGGGACAGGGCGTCGGTAATAATTCACCCCTCCACTTT. Translation gives CASRAGGQGVGNNSPLHF.